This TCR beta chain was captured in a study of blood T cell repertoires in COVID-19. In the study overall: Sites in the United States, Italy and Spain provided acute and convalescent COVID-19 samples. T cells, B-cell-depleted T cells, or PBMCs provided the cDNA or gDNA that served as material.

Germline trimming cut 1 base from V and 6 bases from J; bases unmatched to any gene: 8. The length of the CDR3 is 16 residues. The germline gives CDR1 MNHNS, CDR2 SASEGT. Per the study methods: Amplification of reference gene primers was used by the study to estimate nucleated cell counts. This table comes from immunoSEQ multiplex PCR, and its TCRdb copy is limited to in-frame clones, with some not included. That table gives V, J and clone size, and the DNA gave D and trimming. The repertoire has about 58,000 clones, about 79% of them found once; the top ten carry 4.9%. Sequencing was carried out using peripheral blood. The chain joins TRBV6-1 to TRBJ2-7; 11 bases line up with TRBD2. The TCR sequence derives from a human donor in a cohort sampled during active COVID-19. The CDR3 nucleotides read TGTGCCAGCAGTGAAGTAGCGGGAGGGCCTAGGCGCGAGCAGTACTTC. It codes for CASSEVAGGPRREQYF.